This T cell receptor (beta chain) was identified in a study of blood T cells in healthy people across ages. In regard to this clonotype: The antigen is not known.

V lost 7 bases and J lost 0, with 9 bases in between. CDR3 size: 14 residues. Germline CDR1 and CDR2: MNHEY and SVGAGI. The study, taken as a whole, reports: Without sorted subsets, naive and antigen-experienced compartments could not be conclusively compared.

A second roughly 6 to 11 cycle PCR used barcoded and J-beta primers. TCRdb reanalysed the 5' RACE reads using MiXCR and keeps one entry per CDR3 protein. The repertoire holds approximately 810,000 distinct CDR3 sequences, with 35% to 40% as singletons. Ranging in age from about 6 to 95, the donors were healthy Caucasian individuals from Russia. The chain joins TRBV6-5 to TRBJ2-2, with D perhaps given as TRBD1 or TRBD2 (5 bases each). The sample taken for sequencing was blood. The sequence was obtained from a man younger than 35 in good health. The DNA for the CDR3 is TGTGCCAGCAACCGGGACCCGAACACCGGGGAGCTGTTTTTT. Amino acids: CASNRDPNTGELFF.